The sequence of this T cell receptor beta chain was determined in a study of CD8+CD57+ T cells in acquired aplastic anemia. Study-level background: Mean DNA quantity obtained from sorted CD4+ and CD8+ cells was about 3 ug. Mean read depth for CD4+ cells from healthy donors was some 11 million.

According to the study, genomic DNA was the template for TCR beta VDJ and CDR3 profiling. MiXCR, run by TCRdb on the reads, gives a single entry per CDR3 protein. This table has tens of thousands of distinct CDR3 sequences, approximately 46% appearing once. Comment on this clonotype: A clone one base away is much larger, so this may be a read error.

The germline CDR1 and CDR2 sequences are MNHEY and SMNVEV (reference sequence). The CDR3 consists of 13 residues. The sequencing sample was made of sorted CD4+, CD8+, or CD8+CD57+ T cells (not recorded which) from PBMCs. V usage is TRBV27 and J usage is TRBJ2-7; D remains unclear. The sequence was collected from a human donor in good health, serving as a control. This CDR3 reads CTSSLSQSYEQYF. CDR3 coding DNA: TGTACCAGCAGTTTATCTCAGAGTTACGAGCAGTACTTC.